Each of the 10 T cell receptor beta chains below was sequenced from the same sample in a study of cytomegalovirus exposure and HLA in healthy donors. Clones were sequenced by immunoSEQ multiplex PCR, and TCRdb holds only the in-frame ones, with some missing. The repertoire has roughly 100,000 clones, approximately 86% of them found once; the top ten carry roughly 4%. Sequenced material: PBMCs. The receptors shown here come from a woman aged 18-35 years in good health and CMV-seropositive.

This chain joins TRBV19 and TRBJ2-7; 7 positions agree with TRBD1. The CDR3 is made up of 15 amino acids. Looked up from germline, CDR1 is LNHDA and CDR2 is SQIVND (reference sequence). Trimming removed 3 bases from V and 2 bases from J; junction bases left unmatched: 7. Here the CDR3 reads CASSISHRGTYEQYF. Written as DNA, the CDR3 is TGTGCCAGTAGTATTTCTCACAGGGGAACCTACGAGCAGTACTTC.

The table lists this clone with a count of one. The chain has TRBV5-1 and TRBJ2-1, with no clear D. Per germline, CDR1 SGHRS and CDR2 YFSETQ. The CDR3 has 14 amino acids. The germline V and J ends were trimmed by 2 bases and 5 bases, with 11 bases remaining between them. The CDR3 protein is CASSFTGFDNEQFF. CDR3 nucleotide sequence: TGCGCCAGCAGCTTCACCGGGTTCGACAATGAGCAGTTCTTC.

The rearrangement uses TRBV2 and TRBJ1-5; D is ambiguous. Germline CDR1 reads SNHLY; CDR2 reads FYNNEI. Trimming left V 3 bases short and J 4 bases short, with 13 bases between. CDR3 size: 15 residues. The CDR3 sequence: CASSEVQRGNQPQHF. The DNA of the CDR3 is TGTGCCAGCAGTGAGGTGCAGCGAGGAAATCAGCCCCAGCATTTT.

The chain links TRBV5-1 to TRBJ1-1; a possible D gene is TRBD1 (6 bases). Trimming pared 4 bases from V and 4 bases from J, leaving 20 bases between. Per the germline V gene, CDR1 is SGHRS and CDR2 is YFSETQ. The length of the CDR3 is 16 residues. CDR3 coding DNA: TGCGCCAGCAGCAGCGCCCCCGGGACACCGAGCACTGAAGCTTTCTTT. This codes for CASSSAPGTPSTEAFF.

The chain is built from TRBV6-5 and TRBJ1-1, with TRBD1 identical over 8 bases. With 5 bases clipped from V and 5 bases from J, the junction kept 7 bases outside the gene matches. The length of the CDR3 is 14 residues. CDR1 MNHEY and CDR2 SVGAGI come from the germline V gene. The CDR3 spells CASSTPTGETEAFF. The CDR3 DNA follows: TGTGCCAGCAGTACGCCGACAGGGGAGACTGAAGCTTTCTTT.

The chain couples TRBV5-1 to TRBJ2-5; a possible D gene is TRBD2 (6 bases). The CDR3 spans 14 residues. V was pared by 6 bases and J by 3 bases, with 15 bases between. CDR1 SGHRS and CDR2 YFSETQ come from the germline V gene. CDR3 nucleotide sequence: TGCGCCAGCAACCCCCCCGCGGGAAAAGAGACCCAGTACTTC. Protein: CASNPPAGKETQYF.

The gene calls are TRBV7-6 and TRBJ2-7; 8 nucleotides align to TRBD1. This CDR3 is 13 amino acids long. With 3 bases clipped from V and 8 bases from J, the junction kept 6 bases outside the gene matches. The germline V gene encodes CDR1 SGHVS and CDR2 FNYEAQ. The CDR3 protein is CASSFRQGAQQYF. The CDR3 bases are TGTGCCAGCAGCTTTCGTCAGGGGGCGCAGCAGTACTTC.

The rearrangement uses TRBV6-4 and TRBJ2-2; 8 bases are a match to TRBD1. The trim removed 6 bases at V and 3 bases at J, leaving 3 bases unmatched. The CDR3 extends over 14 amino acids. The germline gives CDR1 MRHNA, CDR2 SNTAGT. In DNA form, the CDR3 reads TGTGCCAGCAGCCTGACAGGGGACACCGGGGAGCTGTTTTTT. Encoded protein: CASSLTGDTGELFF.

This chain connects TRBV29-1 to TRBJ2-7; 10 nucleotides align to TRBD1. With 5 bases clipped from V and 7 bases from J, the junction kept 5 bases outside the gene matches. The CDR3 has 12 amino acids. Germline lookup yields CDR1 SQVTM and CDR2 ANQGSEA. The CDR3 sequence is CSVRQGAGEQYF. The CDR3 nucleotides are TGCAGCGTTAGACAGGGGGCTGGAGAGCAGTACTTC.

V usage is TRBV5-1 and J usage is TRBJ2-2, with 8 bases matching TRBD2. In germline, CDR1 is SGHRS, CDR2 YFSETQ. Trimming at V came to 3 bases and at J to 3 bases, leaving 7 bases not matched to a gene. The CDR3 has 16 amino acids. The CDR3 coding sequence is TGCGCCAGCAGCTCCGTTGGGCGGGAGGACACCGGGGAGCTGTTTTTT. It specifies CASSSVGREDTGELFF.